The sequence of this T cell receptor beta chain was determined in a study of T cells in Graves' hyperthyroidism and ophthalmopathy. Ophthalmopathy patients all had a Clinical Activity Score of at least 3, a NOSPECS grade of at least 4 and disease under 3 months old. In this sample, this clonotype turned up many times. Per the germline V gene, CDR1 is MDHEN and CDR2 is SYDVKM. The V end lost 3 bases, the J end lost 2 bases, and 14 bases lay between the germline ends. The CDR3 sequence is 17 residues long. RNA transcripts served as the template for amplifying TCR beta CDR3 regions. Using the HTBI primer set, a first-round RT-PCR was run on the TCR CDR3. Using its own MiXCR run on the multiplex PCR reads, TCRdb lists one record per CDR3 protein. Among approximately 400,000 distinct CDR3 sequences, about 15% were seen once, and the ten largest hold 15% to 20%.

The chain combines TRBV28 with TRBJ1-6, with D hard to call. Sequencing was done on a sample of blood. The receptor was isolated from a woman aged 25-40 years with Graves' ophthalmopathy. The chain's CDR3 is CASSFAHASTYNSPLHF. The CDR3 region has the DNA TGTGCCAGCAGTTTCGCCCACGCGAGTACCTATAATTCACCCCTCCACTTT. Complete variable domain (other parts from reference TRBV28 and TRBJ1-6): DVKVTQSSRYLVKRTGEKVFLECVQDMDHENMFWYRQDPGLGLRLIYFSYDVKMKEKGDIPEGYSVSREKKERFSLILESASTNQTSMYLCASSFAHASTYNSPLHFGNGTRLTVT.